This TCR beta chain stems from a study of T-cell memory formation after mild COVID-19. This clonotype was detected only a few times. TCRdb analysed the 5' RACE reads with MiXCR anew, one entry per CDR3 protein. The data show 250,000 to 350,000 distinct CDR3 sequences, less than 20% seen once. The specimen was PBMCs or a T cell subset sorted from them (not recorded which). The TCR comes from a young man who had mild COVID-19 (a few samples of this study predate the infection). Cell type and time point are not known.

CDR3 DNA: TGTGCCAGCAGCACTAGGTCGGCAGATACGCAGTATTTT. It is translated as CASSTRSADTQYF. This chain connects TRBV7-2 to TRBJ2-3, with D possibly matching TRBD2 (5 bases). Per the germline V gene, CDR1 is SGHTA and CDR2 is FQGNSA. The CDR3 runs 13 residues. Trimming shortened V by 5 bases and J by 4 bases, and 10 bases separated the two germline ends.